The present TCR beta chain was sequenced within a study of T cells in Graves' hyperthyroidism and ophthalmopathy. Patients having uncontrolled infection, another autoimmune disease, pregnancy or lactation were not included. In regard to this clonotype: The antigen is not known. A read error is possible here, since a much larger clone lies one base away.

Overall study findings and caveats: In the blood, most expanded thyroid clonotypes above 0.001 appeared as well.

The investigators amplified TCR beta CDR3 regions from RNA transcripts. The HTBI primer set served for first-round RT-PCR of the TCR CDR3. TCRdb redid the calling of the multiplex PCR reads with MiXCR, one entry per CDR3 protein. The table records about 400,000 distinct CDR3 sequences, 15% to 18% of them present only once. The receptor was isolated from a woman aged 18-35 years with Graves' hyperthyroidism. Sequenced: blood.

CDR3 sequence reads: CASALDGLKETQYF. CDR3 sequence (DNA): TGTGCCAGCGCCCTAGACGGGCTTAAAGAGACCCAGTACTTC. J is TRBJ2-5 and V is TRBV5-4, with D unresolved. Germline CDR1 is SGHNT and CDR2 is YYREEE (reference sequence). This CDR3 region has 14 residues. With 7 bases removed from V and 3 bases from J, the gap between germline ends came to 16 bases.